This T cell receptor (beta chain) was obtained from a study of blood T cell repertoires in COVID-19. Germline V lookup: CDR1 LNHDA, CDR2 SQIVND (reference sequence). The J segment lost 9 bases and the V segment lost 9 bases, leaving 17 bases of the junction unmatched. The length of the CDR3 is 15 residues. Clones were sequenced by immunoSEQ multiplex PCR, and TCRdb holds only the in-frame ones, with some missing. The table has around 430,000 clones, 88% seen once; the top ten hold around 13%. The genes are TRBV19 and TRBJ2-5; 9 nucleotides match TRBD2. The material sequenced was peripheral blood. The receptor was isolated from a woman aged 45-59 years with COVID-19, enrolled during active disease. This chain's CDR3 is CASSREGQPIRAQYF. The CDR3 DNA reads TGTGCCAGCTCGCGGGAGGGGCAGCCGATTAGGGCCCAGTACTTC.